This T cell receptor beta chain originates from a study of blood T cell repertoires in COVID-19. Study-level background: COVID-19 samples, acute and convalescent, were from the United States, Italy and Spain. T cells, B-cell-depleted T cells, or PBMCs provided the cDNA or gDNA that served as material.

V was clipped by 6 bases and J by 0 bases; unmatched bases: 8. Germline V gives CDR1 KGHSH, CDR2 LQKENI. The CDR3 sequence is 18 residues long. Assay used: immunoSEQ multiplex PCR; TCRdb lists only in-frame clones, some missing. This sample has over 70,000 clones; roughly four fifths occur once, and the top ten carry 2% to 2.5%. The sample taken for sequencing was peripheral blood. The origin of this receptor is a man aged 65 to 79 with COVID-19, enrolled during active disease. The chain recombines TRBV18 with TRBJ2-6, with 10 nucleotides matching TRBD1. The CDR3 loop reads CASSLKTGGGSGANVLTF. CDR3 DNA: TGTGCCAGCTCCCTGAAGACAGGGGGCGGCTCTGGGGCCAACGTCCTGACTTTC.